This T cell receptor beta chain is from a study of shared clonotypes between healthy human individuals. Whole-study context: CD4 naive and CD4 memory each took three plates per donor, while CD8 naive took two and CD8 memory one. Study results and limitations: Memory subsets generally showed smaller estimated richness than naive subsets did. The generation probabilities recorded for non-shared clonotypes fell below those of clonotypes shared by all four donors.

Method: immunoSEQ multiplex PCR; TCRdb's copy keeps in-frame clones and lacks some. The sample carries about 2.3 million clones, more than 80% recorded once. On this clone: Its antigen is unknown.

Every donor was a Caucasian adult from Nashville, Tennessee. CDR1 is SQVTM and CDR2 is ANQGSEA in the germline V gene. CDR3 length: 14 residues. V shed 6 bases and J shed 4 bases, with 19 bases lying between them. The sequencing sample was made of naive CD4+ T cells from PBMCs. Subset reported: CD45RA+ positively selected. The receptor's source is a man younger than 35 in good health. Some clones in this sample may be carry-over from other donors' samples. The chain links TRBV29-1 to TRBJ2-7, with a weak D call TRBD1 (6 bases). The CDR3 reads CSVIGTRGRYEQYF. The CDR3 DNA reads TGCAGCGTGATCGGGACACGGGGACGGTACGAGCAGTACTTC.